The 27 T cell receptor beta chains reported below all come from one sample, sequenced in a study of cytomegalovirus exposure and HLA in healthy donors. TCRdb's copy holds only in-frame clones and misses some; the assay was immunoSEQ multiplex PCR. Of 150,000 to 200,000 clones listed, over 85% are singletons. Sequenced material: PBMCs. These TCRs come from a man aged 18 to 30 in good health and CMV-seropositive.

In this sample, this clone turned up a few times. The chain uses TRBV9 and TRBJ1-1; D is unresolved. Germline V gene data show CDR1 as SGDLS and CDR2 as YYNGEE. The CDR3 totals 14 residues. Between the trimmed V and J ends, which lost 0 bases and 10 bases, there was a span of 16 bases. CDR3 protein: CASSVGQLAAGAFF. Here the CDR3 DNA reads TGTGCCAGCAGCGTAGGTCAGCTCGCGGCCGGAGCTTTCTTT.

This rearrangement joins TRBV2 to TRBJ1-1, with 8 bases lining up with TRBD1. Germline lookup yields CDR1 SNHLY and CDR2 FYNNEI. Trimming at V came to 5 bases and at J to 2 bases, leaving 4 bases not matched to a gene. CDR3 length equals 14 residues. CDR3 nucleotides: TGTGCCAGCAGTAATCAGGGGGCTAACACTGAAGCTTTCTTT. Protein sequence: CASSNQGANTEAFF. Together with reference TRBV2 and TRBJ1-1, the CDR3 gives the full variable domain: EPEVTQTPSHQVTQMGQEVILRCVPISNHLYFYWYRQILGQKVEFLVSFYNNEISEKSEIFDDQFSVERPDGSNFTLKIRSTKLEDSAMYFCASSNQGANTEAFFGQGTRLTVV.

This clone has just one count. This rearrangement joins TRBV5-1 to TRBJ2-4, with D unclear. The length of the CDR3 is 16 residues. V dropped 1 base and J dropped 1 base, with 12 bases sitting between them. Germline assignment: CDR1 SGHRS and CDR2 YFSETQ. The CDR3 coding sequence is TGCGCCAGCAGCTTGCTCACGAGTCCGGCCAAAAACATTCAGTACTTC. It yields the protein CASSLLTSPAKNIQYF.

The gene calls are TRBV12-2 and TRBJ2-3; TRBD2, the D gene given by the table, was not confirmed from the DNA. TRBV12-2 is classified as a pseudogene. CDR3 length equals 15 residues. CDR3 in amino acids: CASRSQAGNTDTQYF. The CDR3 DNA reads TGTGCAAGTCGCTCGCAAGCGGGAAACACAGATACGCAGTATTTT.

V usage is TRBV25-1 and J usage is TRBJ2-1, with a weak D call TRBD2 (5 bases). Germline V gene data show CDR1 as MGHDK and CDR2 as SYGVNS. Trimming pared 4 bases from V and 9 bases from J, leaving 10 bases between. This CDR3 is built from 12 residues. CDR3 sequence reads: CASSGWTGEQFF. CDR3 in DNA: TGTGCCAGCAGTGGGTGGACTGGTGAGCAGTTCTTC.

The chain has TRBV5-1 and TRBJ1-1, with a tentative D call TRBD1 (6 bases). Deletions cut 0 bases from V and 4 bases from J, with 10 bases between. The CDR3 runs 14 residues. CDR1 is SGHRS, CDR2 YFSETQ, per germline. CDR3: CASSLVGRGTEAFF. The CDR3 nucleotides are TGCGCCAGCAGCTTGGTCGGCAGGGGCACTGAAGCTTTCTTT.

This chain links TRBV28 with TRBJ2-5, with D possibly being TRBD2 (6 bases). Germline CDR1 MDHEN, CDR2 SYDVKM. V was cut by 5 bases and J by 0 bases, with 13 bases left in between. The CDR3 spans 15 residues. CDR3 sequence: CASSKTRWYQETQYF. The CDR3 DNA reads TGTGCCAGCAGTAAGACTAGATGGTACCAAGAGACCCAGTACTTC.

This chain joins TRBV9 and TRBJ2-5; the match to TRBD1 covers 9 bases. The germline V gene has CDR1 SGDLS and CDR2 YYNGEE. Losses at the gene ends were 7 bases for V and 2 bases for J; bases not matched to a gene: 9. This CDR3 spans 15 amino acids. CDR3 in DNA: TGTGCCAGCCAACCGGACAGGGGAGGGCAAGAGACCCAGTACTTC. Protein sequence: CASQPDRGGQETQYF.

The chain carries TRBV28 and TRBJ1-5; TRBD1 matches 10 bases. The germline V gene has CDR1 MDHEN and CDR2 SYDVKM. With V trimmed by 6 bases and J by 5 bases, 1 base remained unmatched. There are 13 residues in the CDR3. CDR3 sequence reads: CASSGTGDQPQHF. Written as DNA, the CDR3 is TGTGCCAGCAGCGGGACAGGGGATCAGCCCCAGCATTTT.

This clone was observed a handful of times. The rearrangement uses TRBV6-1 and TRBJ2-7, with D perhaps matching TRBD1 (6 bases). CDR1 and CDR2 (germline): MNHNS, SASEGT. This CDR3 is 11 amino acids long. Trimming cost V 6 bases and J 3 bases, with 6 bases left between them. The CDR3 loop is CASRDSYEQYF. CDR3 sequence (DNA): TGTGCCAGCAGGGACAGCTACGAGCAGTACTTC.

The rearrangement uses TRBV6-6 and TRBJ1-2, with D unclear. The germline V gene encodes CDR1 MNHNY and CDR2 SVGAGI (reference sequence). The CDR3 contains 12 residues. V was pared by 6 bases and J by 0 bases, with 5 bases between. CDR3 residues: CASSVPNYGYTF. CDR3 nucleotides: TGTGCCAGCAGCGTCCCTAACTATGGCTACACCTTC.

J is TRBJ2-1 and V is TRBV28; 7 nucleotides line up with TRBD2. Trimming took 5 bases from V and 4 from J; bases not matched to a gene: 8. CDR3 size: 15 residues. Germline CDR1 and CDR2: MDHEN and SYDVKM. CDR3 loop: CASSESGKRYNEQFF. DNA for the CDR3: TGTGCCAGCAGTGAAAGCGGGAAGAGGTACAATGAGCAGTTCTTC.

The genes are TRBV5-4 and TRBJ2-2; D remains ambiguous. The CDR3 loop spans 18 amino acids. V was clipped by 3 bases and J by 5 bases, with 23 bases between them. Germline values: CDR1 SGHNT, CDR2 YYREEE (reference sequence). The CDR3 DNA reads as TGTGCCAGCAGCTGGTTAAACCCCTTAACTTTAATAACCGGGGAGCTGTTTTTT. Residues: CASSWLNPLTLITGELFF.

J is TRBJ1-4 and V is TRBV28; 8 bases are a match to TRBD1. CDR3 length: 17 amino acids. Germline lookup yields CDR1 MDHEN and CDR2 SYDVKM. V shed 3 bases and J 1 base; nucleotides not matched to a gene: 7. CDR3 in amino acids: CASSFSTGDLTNEKLFF. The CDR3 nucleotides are TGTGCCAGCAGTTTCTCGACAGGGGATTTAACTAATGAAAAACTGTTTTTT.

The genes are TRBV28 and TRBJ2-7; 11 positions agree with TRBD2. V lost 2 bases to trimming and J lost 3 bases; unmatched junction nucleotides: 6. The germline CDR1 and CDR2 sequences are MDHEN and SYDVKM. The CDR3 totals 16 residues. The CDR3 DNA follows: TGTGCCAGCAGTTTAGAACTAGCGGGGGTCGTCTACGAGCAGTACTTC. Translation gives CASSLELAGVVYEQYF.

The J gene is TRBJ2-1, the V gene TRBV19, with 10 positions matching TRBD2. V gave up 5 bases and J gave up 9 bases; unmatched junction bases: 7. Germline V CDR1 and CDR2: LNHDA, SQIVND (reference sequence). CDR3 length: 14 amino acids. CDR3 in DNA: TGTGCCAGTAGTGGTCTAGCGGGAGATCTTGAGCAGTTCTTC. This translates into CASSGLAGDLEQFF.

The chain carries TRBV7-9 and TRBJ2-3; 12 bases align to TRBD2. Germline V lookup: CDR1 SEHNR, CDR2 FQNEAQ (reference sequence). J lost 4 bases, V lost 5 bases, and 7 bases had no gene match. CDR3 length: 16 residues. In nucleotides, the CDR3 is TGTGCCAGCAGCGGCCCTAGCGGGAGGGCCCCAGATACGCAGTATTTT. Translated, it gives CASSGPSGRAPDTQYF.

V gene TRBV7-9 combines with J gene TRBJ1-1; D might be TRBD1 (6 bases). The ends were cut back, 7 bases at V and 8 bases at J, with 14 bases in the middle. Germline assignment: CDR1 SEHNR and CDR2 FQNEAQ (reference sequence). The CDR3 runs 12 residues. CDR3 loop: CASTGQPGEAFF. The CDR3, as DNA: TGTGCCAGCACCGGACAGCCAGGGGAAGCTTTCTTT.

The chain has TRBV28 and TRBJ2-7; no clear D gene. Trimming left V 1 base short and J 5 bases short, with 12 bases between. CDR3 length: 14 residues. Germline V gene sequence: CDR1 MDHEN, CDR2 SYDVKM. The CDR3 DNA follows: TGTGCCAGCAGTTTATTCATAGGTCGGGACGAGCAGTACTTC. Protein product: CASSLFIGRDEQYF. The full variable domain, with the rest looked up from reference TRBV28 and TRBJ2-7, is DVKVTQSSRYLVKRTGEKVFLECVQDMDHENMFWYRQDPGLGLRLIYFSYDVKMKEKGDIPEGYSVSREKKERFSLILESASTNQTSMYLCASSLFIGRDEQYFGPGTRLTVT.

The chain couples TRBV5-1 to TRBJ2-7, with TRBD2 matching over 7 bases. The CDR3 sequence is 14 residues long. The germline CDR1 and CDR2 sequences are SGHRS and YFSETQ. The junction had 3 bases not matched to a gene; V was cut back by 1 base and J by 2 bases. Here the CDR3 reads CASSLTGGAYEQYF. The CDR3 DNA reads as TGCGCCAGCAGCTTGACGGGAGGAGCCTACGAGCAGTACTTC.

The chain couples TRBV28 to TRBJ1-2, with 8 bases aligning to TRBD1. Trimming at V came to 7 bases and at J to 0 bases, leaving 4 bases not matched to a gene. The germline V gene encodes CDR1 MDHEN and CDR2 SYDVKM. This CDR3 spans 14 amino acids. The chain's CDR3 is CASTKTGANYGYTF. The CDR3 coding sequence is TGTGCCAGCACTAAGACAGGGGCTAACTATGGCTACACCTTC.

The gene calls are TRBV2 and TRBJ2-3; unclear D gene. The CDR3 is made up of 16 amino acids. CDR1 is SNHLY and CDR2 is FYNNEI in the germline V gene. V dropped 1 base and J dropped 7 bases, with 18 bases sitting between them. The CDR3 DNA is TGTGCCAGCAGTGAAGGTGGGCTGAGCTTCCCAAATACGCAGTATTTT. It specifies CASSEGGLSFPNTQYF.

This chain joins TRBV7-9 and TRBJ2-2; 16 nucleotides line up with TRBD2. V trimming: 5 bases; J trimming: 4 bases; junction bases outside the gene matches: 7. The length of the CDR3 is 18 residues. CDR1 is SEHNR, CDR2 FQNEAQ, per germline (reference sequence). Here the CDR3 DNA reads TGTGCCAGCAGCCCGGGACTAGCGGGAGGGCCGGGCACCGGGGAGCTGTTTTTT. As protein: CASSPGLAGGPGTGELFF.

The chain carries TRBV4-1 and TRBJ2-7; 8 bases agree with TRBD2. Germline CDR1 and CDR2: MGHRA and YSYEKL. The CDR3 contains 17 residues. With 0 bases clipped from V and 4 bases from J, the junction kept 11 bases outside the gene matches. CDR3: CASSQEVAGYPPYEQYF. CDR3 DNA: TGCGCCAGCAGCCAAGAGGTAGCGGGATATCCCCCTTACGAGCAGTACTTC.

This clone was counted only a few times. The DNA of the CDR3 is TGTGCCAGCAGTGACAGGAATGAAAAACTGTTTTTT. Translated, it gives CASSDRNEKLFF. The chain couples TRBV28 to TRBJ1-4; tentatively, D is TRBD1 (6 bases). CDR1 and CDR2 from the germline V gene are MDHEN and SYDVKM. Trimming left V 5 bases short and J 5 bases short, with 6 bases between. The CDR3 has 12 residues. The full variable domain, with the rest looked up from reference TRBV28 and TRBJ1-4, is DVKVTQSSRYLVKRTGEKVFLECVQDMDHENMFWYRQDPGLGLRLIYFSYDVKMKEKGDIPEGYSVSREKKERFSLILESASTNQTSMYLCASSDRNEKLFFGSGTQLSVL.

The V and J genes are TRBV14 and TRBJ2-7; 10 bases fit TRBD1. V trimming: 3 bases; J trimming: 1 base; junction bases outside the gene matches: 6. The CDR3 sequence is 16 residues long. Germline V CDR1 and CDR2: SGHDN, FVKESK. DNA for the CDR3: TGTGCCAGCAGCCACCTCCCGGGACAGGGGTCCTACGAGCAGTACTTC. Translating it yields CASSHLPGQGSYEQYF.

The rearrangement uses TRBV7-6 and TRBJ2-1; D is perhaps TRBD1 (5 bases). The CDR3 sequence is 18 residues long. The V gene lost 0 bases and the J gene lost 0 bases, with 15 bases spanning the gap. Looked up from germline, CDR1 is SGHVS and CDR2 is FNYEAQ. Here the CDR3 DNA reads TGTGCCAGCAGCTTAGCGTGGTTAGACAGCCACTCCTACAATGAGCAGTTCTTC. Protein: CASSLAWLDSHSYNEQFF.